Presented here are 21 T cell receptor beta chains from one specimen sequenced in a study of T cells in Graves' hyperthyroidism and ophthalmopathy. Using RNA transcripts as the source, TCR beta CDR3 regions were amplified. With the HTBI primer set, the TCR CDR3 went through a first round of RT-PCR. Each CDR3 protein is one row after TCRdb ran MiXCR on the multiplex PCR reads. Altogether 210,000 or so distinct CDR3 sequences are present, roughly 15% being singletons, with the ten largest covering 50%. Specimen: blood. The receptors were gathered from a man over 45 with Graves' hyperthyroidism.

There are many counts of this clonotype. The genes are TRBV10-3 and TRBJ1-1; 8 positions agree with TRBD1. The CDR3 is 12 residues long. Looked up from germline, CDR1 is ENHRY and CDR2 is SYGVKD. Trimming cost V 5 bases and J 6 bases; bases outside gene matches: 2. The CDR3 loop is CAISQQGAEAFF. CDR3 sequence (DNA): TGTGCCATCAGTCAACAGGGGGCTGAAGCTTTCTTT.

This clonotype has only a few counts. This rearrangement joins TRBV4-1 to TRBJ1-5; D unclear. V lost 0 bases to trimming and J lost 6 bases, with 12 bases between them. Germline CDR1 is MGHRA and CDR2 is YSYEKL. The CDR3 loop spans 15 amino acids. The CDR3 region has the DNA TGCGCCAGCAGCCAAGATGGGGATCAAGGTCAGCCCCAGCATTTT. It is translated as CASSQDGDQGQPQHF.

This clonotype was observed at least ten times. The V call is TRBV25-1, the J call TRBJ1-6, with TRBD1 as a possible D gene (5 bases). V was pared by 6 bases and J by 8 bases, with 17 bases between. CDR3 length: 15 residues. The germline V gene encodes CDR1 MGHDK and CDR2 SYGVNS. The CDR3 DNA reads as TGTGCCAGCAGGGGACCCCGGGCCCTTGATTCACCCCTCCACTTT. The encoded protein is CASRGPRALDSPLHF.

This clonotype was found a few times. V and J are TRBV4-3 and TRBJ2-3; 12 nucleotides match TRBD2. The CDR3 has 18 amino acids. The V gene end was trimmed by 2 bases and the J gene end by 4 bases; junction bases not matched to a gene: 10. In germline, CDR1 is LGHNA, CDR2 YSLEER. Here the CDR3 DNA reads TGCGCCAGCAGCCAACATTCACAGACTAGCGGGAGTCCAGATACGCAGTATTTT. It is translated as CASSQHSQTSGSPDTQYF.

This clonotype was detected ten times or more. The rearrangement uses TRBV30 and TRBJ2-3; TRBD2 aligns across 11 bases. The CDR3 runs to 15 residues. V lost 4 bases, J lost 3 bases, and 6 bases stayed unmatched. Germline CDR1 is GTSNPN and CDR2 is SVGIG (reference sequence). Here the CDR3 DNA reads TGTGCCTGGACTAAACTAGCGGGAGCAACAGATACGCAGTATTTT. Translating it yields CAWTKLAGATDTQYF.

The chain carries TRBV5-1 and TRBJ2-7, with a tentative D call TRBD2 (6 bases). The CDR3 extends over 15 amino acids. Between the trimmed V and J ends, which lost 0 bases and 3 bases, there was a span of 13 bases. Looked up from germline, CDR1 is SGHRS and CDR2 is YFSETQ. As DNA, the CDR3 is TGCGCCAGCAGCTTGGTTTCTCAGGGAGGCTACGAGCAGTACTTC. Translated: CASSLVSQGGYEQYF.

The rearrangement uses TRBV30 and TRBJ1-1, with 10 bases fitting TRBD1. J lost 0 bases, V lost 4 bases, and 2 bases had no gene match. The germline gives CDR1 GTSNPN, CDR2 SVGIG (reference sequence). The CDR3 sequence is 14 residues long. CDR3 loop: CAWTTGGMNTEAFF. The CDR3 DNA reads TGTGCCTGGACGACAGGGGGCATGAACACTGAAGCTTTCTTT.

The rearrangement uses TRBV2 and TRBJ2-2; D gene uncertain. The CDR3 covers 13 residues. Trimming left V 6 bases short and J 6 bases short, with 11 bases between. The V gene's germline CDR1 is SNHLY and CDR2 FYNNEI. The CDR3 loop reads CASRVGLSGELFF. CDR3 nucleotides: TGTGCCAGCAGGGTGGGGTTGTCCGGGGAGCTGTTTTTT.

In its sample, this clonotype was seen many times. CDR3 nucleotides: TGTGCCAGCAGTCCTACGACAGGGGTGAATCAGCCCCAGCATTTT. It yields the protein CASSPTTGVNQPQHF. J is TRBJ1-5 and V is TRBV28; 8 bases are shared with TRBD1. J lost 4 bases, V lost 5 bases, and 7 bases had no gene match. This CDR3 has 15 residues. Germline-derived CDR1 and CDR2 are MDHEN and SYDVKM. The full variable domain, in which reference TRBV28 and TRBJ1-5 provide the parts outside the CDR3, is DVKVTQSSRYLVKRTGEKVFLECVQDMDHENMFWYRQDPGLGLRLIYFSYDVKMKEKGDIPEGYSVSREKKERFSLILESASTNQTSMYLCASSPTTGVNQPQHFGDGTRLSIL.

This clonotype was counted at least ten times. The chain links TRBV18 to TRBJ1-2; possible D gene TRBD1, 6 bases. The germline gives CDR1 KGHSH, CDR2 LQKENI. The CDR3 extends over 16 amino acids. Deletions cut 5 bases from V and 0 bases from J, with 16 bases between. CDR3 region: CASSVAGDSSNYGYTF. The DNA of the CDR3 is TGTGCCAGCTCAGTCGCAGGGGACTCGTCTAACTATGGCTACACCTTC.

This clonotype was picked up many times. The chain couples TRBV18 to TRBJ2-2, with 8 bases matching TRBD2. Germline values: CDR1 KGHSH, CDR2 LQKENI. CDR3 length equals 15 residues. Unmatched junction bases numbered 1, after V lost 3 bases and J lost 1 base. The CDR3 is CASSPTSGNTGELFF. Written as DNA, the CDR3 is TGTGCCAGCTCACCTACTAGCGGGAACACCGGGGAGCTGTTTTTT.

This clonotype was counted only a few times. The V and J genes are TRBV28 and TRBJ1-2; D uncertain. V gave up 5 bases and J gave up 5 bases, with 15 bases separating them. Germline assignment: CDR1 MDHEN and CDR2 SYDVKM. CDR3 length: 14 residues. CDR3: CASSIRHRGYGYTF. CDR3 sequence (DNA): TGTGCCAGCAGTATTCGACACCGCGGATATGGCTACACCTTC.

This clonotype was seen ten or more times. The chain carries TRBV12-3 or TRBV12-4 and TRBJ2-5, with a weak D call TRBD2 (5 bases). V was pared by 7 bases and J by 1 base, with 16 bases between. The length of the CDR3 is 15 residues. CDR3 residues: CASTLDWTSQETQYF. Written as DNA, the CDR3 is TGTGCCAGCACCTTGGACTGGACGTCCCAAGAGACCCAGTACTTC.

J is TRBJ2-2 and V is TRBV20-1; TRBD1 matches 11 bases. The trim removed 5 bases at V and 2 bases at J, leaving 4 bases unmatched. This CDR3 is built from 15 residues. Germline V gives CDR1 DFQATT, CDR2 SNEGSKA (reference sequence). DNA of the CDR3: TGCAGTGCTTGGGACAGGGGGTTAAACACCGGGGAGCTGTTTTTT. Translation: CSAWDRGLNTGELFF.

CDR3 in DNA: TGTGCCAGCAGCTTAGCCCGGGTCAACCCATACAATGAGCAGTTCTTC. Translation gives CASSLARVNPYNEQFF. J is TRBJ2-1 and V is TRBV7-2, with D unresolved. Germline CDR1 SGHTA, CDR2 FQGNSA. The CDR3 is 16 residues long. With 0 bases removed from V and 4 bases from J, the gap between germline ends came to 13 bases.

This clonotype has just a few counts. CDR3: CASSPNAGTLIDNEQFF. The CDR3 DNA reads TGCGCCAGCAGCCCAAACGCCGGGACTCTTATTGACAATGAGCAGTTCTTC. This chain uses TRBV5-1 with TRBJ2-1; tentative D call: TRBD2 (6 bases). This CDR3 comprises 17 residues. Per germline, CDR1 SGHRS and CDR2 YFSETQ. Trimming left V 4 bases short and J 5 bases short, with 22 bases between.

This clonotype was recorded at least ten times. V gene TRBV20-1 combines with J gene TRBJ2-4; 14 bases are a match to TRBD2. The junction had 13 bases not matched to a gene; V was cut back by 4 bases and J by 11 bases. CDR1 DFQATT and CDR2 SNEGSKA come from the germline V gene (reference sequence). The CDR3 spans 16 residues. The CDR3 here is CSAIVLGLAGDSVQYF. The CDR3, as DNA: TGCAGTGCTATTGTTCTGGGACTAGCGGGAGATTCAGTTCAGTACTTC.

At least ten counts were recorded for this clonotype. V gene TRBV20-1 combines with J gene TRBJ2-5; TRBD2 aligns across 10 bases. The CDR3 is 15 amino acids. With V trimmed by 0 bases and J by 5 bases, 6 bases remained unmatched. Germline loops: CDR1 DFQATT, CDR2 SNEGSKA (reference sequence). CDR3 region: CSARDLEREGETQYF. The CDR3 DNA follows: TGCAGTGCTAGAGATCTGGAGCGGGAGGGGGAGACCCAGTACTTC.

This clonotype was detected many times. The chain carries TRBV6-2 or TRBV6-3 and TRBJ2-5; a possible D gene is TRBD2 (5 bases). The V end lost 4 bases, the J end lost 1 base, and 13 bases lay between the germline ends. This CDR3 is built from 15 residues. Germline assignment: CDR1 MNHEY and CDR2 SVGEGT. As DNA, the CDR3 is TGTGCCAGCAGTTCCCTGGGCGGGTCCCAAGAGACCCAGTACTTC. It specifies CASSSLGGSQETQYF.

The chain combines TRBV30 with TRBJ2-3; 9 bases align to TRBD2. Germline trimming cut 1 base from V and 3 bases from J; bases unmatched to any gene: 2. The CDR3 spans 14 residues. CDR1 and CDR2 (germline): GTSNPN, SVGIG (reference sequence). The CDR3: CAWSGAGGTDTQYF. As DNA, the CDR3 is TGTGCCTGGAGTGGGGCGGGGGGGACAGATACGCAGTATTTT.

In this sample, this clonotype turned up many times. The chain carries TRBV11-2 and TRBJ2-3, with 8 bases aligning to TRBD2. V was pared by 3 bases and J by 2 bases, with 4 bases of the junction left unmatched. CDR1 and CDR2 from the germline V gene are SGHAT and FQNNGV. CDR3 length: 15 residues. The CDR3 sequence is CASSFSGGYTDTQYF. The CDR3 DNA is TGTGCCAGCAGCTTCAGCGGGGGCTACACAGATACGCAGTATTTT.